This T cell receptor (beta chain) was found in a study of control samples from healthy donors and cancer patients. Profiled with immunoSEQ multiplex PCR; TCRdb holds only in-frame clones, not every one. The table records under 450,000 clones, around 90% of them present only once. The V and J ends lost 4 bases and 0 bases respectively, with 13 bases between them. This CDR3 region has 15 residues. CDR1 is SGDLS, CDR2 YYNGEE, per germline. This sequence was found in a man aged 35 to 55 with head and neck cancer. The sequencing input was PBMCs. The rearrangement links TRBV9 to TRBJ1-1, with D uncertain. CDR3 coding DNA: TGTGCCAGCAGCCCCCACGAGATGATGAACACTGAAGCTTTCTTT. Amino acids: CASSPHEMMNTEAFF.